The text below deals with one T cell receptor (beta chain). These data are taken from a study of T cells in Graves' hyperthyroidism and ophthalmopathy. RNA transcripts gave rise to amplified TCR beta CDR3 regions. Using the HTBI primer set, a first-round RT-PCR was run on the TCR CDR3. Each CDR3 protein is one row after TCRdb ran MiXCR on the multiplex PCR reads. This table has roughly 510,000 distinct CDR3 sequences, 20% appearing once. Unmatched junction bases numbered 10, after V lost 4 bases and J lost 4 bases. Germline V CDR1 and CDR2: SGHRS, YFSETQ. The CDR3 loop spans 16 amino acids. With a duration under 2 months, the hyperthyroidism was newly diagnosed in patients aged 18 to 65.

This clonotype was sampled from a man aged 18 to 30 with Graves' hyperthyroidism. The sample consisted of blood. The chain carries TRBV5-1 and TRBJ2-7, with 11 bases matching TRBD1. The CDR3 spells CASSLSSGTGGYEQYF. CDR3 coding DNA: TGCGCCAGCAGCCTCTCCTCCGGGACAGGGGGGTACGAGCAGTACTTC.